These 19 T cell receptor beta chains were all obtained from the same sample, sequenced in a study of beta chain features in type 1 diabetes. Sequencing targeted expressed TCRB transcripts, as all isolated RNA had been reverse transcribed. Assay: immunoSEQ multiplex PCR; the TCRdb copy retains only in-frame clones and omits some. Among roughly 300,000 clones listed, 11% to 15% were seen once. The sample comprised central memory CD4+ T cells from blood. The receptor source for this set is a man younger than 45 in good health.

This clone came up a few times. J is TRBJ2-6 and V is TRBV11-3; D uncertain. Germline lookup yields CDR1 SGHNT and CDR2 YENEEA. The CDR3 is 15 residues long. V lost 2 bases, J lost 0 bases, and 5 bases lay in between. CDR3 sequence (DNA): TGTGCCAGCAGCTTAAGCCTCTCTGGGGCCAACGTCCTGACTTTC. This translates into CASSLSLSGANVLTF.

This clone has just a few counts. The V call is TRBV7-2, the J call TRBJ1-2, with D possibly TRBD1 on 5 matching bases. The germline CDR1 and CDR2 sequences are SGHTA and FQGNSA. V was clipped by 7 bases and J by 10 bases, with 16 bases between them. This CDR3 contains 12 residues. The CDR3 sequence is CASTSTGLTYTF. The CDR3, as DNA: TGTGCCAGCACTTCAACAGGCCTCACCTACACCTTC.

At least ten counts were recorded for this clone. The gene calls are TRBV7-2 and TRBJ2-1, with D unresolved. The V gene lost 0 bases and the J gene lost 7 bases, with 13 bases spanning the gap. Germline V gives CDR1 SGHTA, CDR2 FQGNSA. The CDR3 sequence is 15 residues long. This chain's CDR3 is CASSLAFGGTNEQFF. CDR3 DNA sequence: TGTGCCAGCAGCTTAGCCTTCGGCGGAACAAATGAGCAGTTCTTC.

This clone was counted a few times. The V gene is TRBV7-2, the J gene TRBJ2-3; D not resolved. V lost 6 bases and J 7 bases, leaving 8 bases between the germline ends. The CDR3 runs 11 residues. CDR1 is SGHTA and CDR2 is FQGNSA in the germline V gene. CDR3 residues: CASSQENTQYF. The CDR3 DNA reads TGTGCCAGCAGTCAGGAGAATACGCAGTATTTT.

This clone was found a few times. V and J are TRBV29-1 and TRBJ2-1, with D possibly TRBD2 on 5 matching bases. This CDR3 is 13 amino acids long. The germline V and J ends were trimmed by 2 bases and 10 bases, with 15 bases remaining between them. Looked up from germline, CDR1 is SQVTM and CDR2 is ANQGSEA. This CDR3 reads CSVENFRDGEQFF. CDR3 bases: TGCAGCGTTGAAAACTTCCGGGATGGGGAGCAGTTCTTC.

This clone turned up a few times. The chain carries TRBV10-3 and TRBJ2-7; 12 nucleotides line up with TRBD1. CDR3 size: 14 residues. The germline CDR1 and CDR2 sequences are ENHRY and SYGVKD. Unmatched junction bases numbered 4, after V lost 4 bases and J lost 6 bases. CDR3 region: CAISGRDRGREQYF. The CDR3 DNA reads TGTGCCATCAGTGGCCGGGACAGGGGGCGCGAGCAGTACTTC.

This chain links TRBV4-3 with TRBJ1-1, with D maybe TRBD1 (5 bases). CDR1 LGHNA and CDR2 YSLEER come from the germline V gene. Trimming cost V 0 bases and J 6 bases, with 14 bases left between them. CDR3 length: 15 residues. The CDR3 protein is CASSQDSSGVAEAFF. In DNA, the CDR3 is TGCGCCAGCAGCCAAGATAGTTCGGGGGTGGCTGAAGCTTTCTTT.

This clone was seen a few times. The chain couples TRBV2 to TRBJ1-2; unclear D gene. The CDR3 extends over 13 amino acids. In germline, CDR1 is SNHLY, CDR2 FYNNEI. V was trimmed by 7 bases and J by 0 bases, leaving 9 bases between them. CDR3 region: CASNREANYGYTF. As DNA, the CDR3 is TGTGCCAGCAACAGAGAAGCTAACTATGGCTACACCTTC.

There are a few counts of this clone. CDR3 coding DNA: TGTGCCAGCCTCGGCGGGATAATAGGTAATGAGCAGTTCTTC. Translation gives CASLGGIIGNEQFF. The chain links TRBV19 to TRBJ2-1; a weak D match, TRBD2 (6 bases). CDR1 is LNHDA and CDR2 is SQIVND in the germline V gene (reference sequence). The CDR3 consists of 14 residues. Trimming cost V 9 bases and J 7 bases, with 19 bases left between them.

There are a few counts of this clone. The rearrangement uses TRBV10-3 and TRBJ2-2; D uncertain. V was clipped by 10 bases and J by 6 bases, with 9 bases between them. Germline values: CDR1 ENHRY, CDR2 SYGVKD. The CDR3 loop spans 11 amino acids. The DNA for the CDR3 is TGTGCCAGCAAGGATGCCGGGGAGCTGTTTTTT. Residues: CASKDAGELFF.

The chain couples TRBV9 to TRBJ2-5; D not certain. Germline V gene data show CDR1 as SGDLS and CDR2 as YYNGEE. V dropped 3 bases and J dropped 5 bases, with 14 bases sitting between them. This CDR3 has 14 amino acids. DNA of the CDR3: TGTGCCAGCAGCGAGGCCCCCTCCATCGAGACCCAGTACTTC. It is translated as CASSEAPSIETQYF.

This clone has a handful of counts. The V gene is TRBV11-2, the J gene TRBJ2-5; D unclear. Looked up from germline, CDR1 is SGHAT and CDR2 is FQNNGV. V was cut by 1 base and J by 0 bases, with 9 bases left in between. CDR3 length: 15 amino acids. The CDR3 reads CASSLAAAYQETQYF. In DNA form, the CDR3 reads TGTGCCAGCAGCTTAGCAGCTGCGTACCAAGAGACCCAGTACTTC.

This chain uses TRBV5-4 with TRBJ2-5; D might be TRBD1 (5 bases). CDR1 and CDR2 (germline): SGHNT, YYREEE (reference sequence). Trimming shortened V by 0 bases and J by 3 bases, and 6 bases separated the two germline ends. The CDR3 is made up of 13 amino acids. CDR3 protein: CASSLVQEETQYF. CDR3 DNA: TGTGCCAGCAGCTTGGTACAGGAAGAGACCCAGTACTTC. Using reference TRBV5-4 and TRBJ2-5 for the parts outside the CDR3, the full variable domain is ETGVTQSPTHLIKTRGQQVTLRCSSQSGHNTVSWYQQALGQGPQFIFQYYREEENGRGNFPPRFSGLQFPNYSSELNVNALELDDSALYLCASSLVQEETQYFGPGTRLLVL.

This sequence joins TRBV5-4 and TRBJ2-7; no firm D call. Germline V gene sequence: CDR1 SGHNT, CDR2 YYREEE (reference sequence). Trimming removed 5 bases from V and 4 bases from J, with 16 bases in between. The CDR3 length is 14 residues. DNA for the CDR3: TGTGCCAGCAGTTCGTACGGACCTCCTTACGAGCAGTACGTC. Amino acids: CASSSYGPPYEQYV.

The genes are TRBV28 and TRBJ1-2, with 10 nucleotides matching TRBD1. The CDR3 loop spans 16 amino acids. Unmatched junction bases numbered 10, after V lost 5 bases and J lost 4 bases. Germline-derived CDR1 and CDR2 are MDHEN and SYDVKM. This chain's CDR3 is CASSPDRGKSGYGYTF. CDR3 in DNA: TGTGCCAGCAGTCCGGACAGGGGGAAGAGCGGCTATGGCTACACCTTC.

This clone was recorded a few times. The V gene is TRBV27, the J gene TRBJ1-4; 7 bases map to TRBD1. The V gene's germline CDR1 is MNHEY and CDR2 SMNVEV (reference sequence). The CDR3 is made up of 15 amino acids. V was pared by 4 bases and J by 8 bases, with 10 bases of the junction left unmatched. CDR3: CASSSRGSAGEKLFF. The CDR3 nucleotides are TGTGCCAGCAGTTCCAGGGGGAGTGCAGGGGAAAAACTGTTTTTT.

CDR3 nucleotides: TGTGCCAGCAGCTTAGATGTGGAGCAGCCCCAGCATTTT. It specifies CASSLDVEQPQHF. This chain joins TRBV11-2 and TRBJ1-5, with D uncertain. Germline CDR1 reads SGHAT; CDR2 reads FQNNGV. The CDR3 extends over 13 amino acids. V lost 0 bases to trimming and J lost 7 bases, with 7 bases between them.

There are a few counts of this clone. This sample also contains other DNA sequences that code for the same CDR3. The chain links TRBV6-5 to TRBJ2-3, with 7 bases identical to TRBD2. The CDR3 extends over 14 amino acids. Per the germline V gene, CDR1 is MNHEY and CDR2 is SVGAGI. The J segment lost 2 bases and the V segment lost 6 bases, leaving 5 bases of the junction unmatched. In nucleotides, the CDR3 is TGTGCCAGCAGCTCCGGGGGGTTCACAGATACGCAGTATTTT. This codes for CASSSGGFTDTQYF.

V and J are TRBV14 and TRBJ2-3; D gene uncertain. The V gene lost 8 bases and the J gene lost 2 bases, with 11 bases spanning the gap. This CDR3 has 13 amino acids. Germline lookup yields CDR1 SGHDN and CDR2 FVKESK. CDR3 sequence reads: CASCPGATDTQYF. In DNA, the CDR3 is TGTGCCAGCTGCCCTGGCGCCACAGATACGCAGTATTTT.